Shown below are 24 T cell receptor beta chains from a single sample sequenced in a study of T-cell memory formation after mild COVID-19. TCRdb reprocessed the 5' RACE reads with MiXCR, giving one entry per CDR3 protein. The table includes roughly 370,000 distinct CDR3 sequences, roughly 15% detected once. The specimen was PBMCs or a T cell subset sorted from them (not recorded which). These receptors originate from a man younger than 35 who had mild COVID-19 (a few samples of this study predate the infection). Cell type and time point are not known.

This clonotype has a handful of counts. The CDR3 DNA follows: TGCGCCAGCAGCCAAGAAACTAGCGGGGGAAACCAAGAGACCCAGTACTTC. The encoded protein is CASSQETSGGNQETQYF. The chain recombines TRBV4-3 with TRBJ2-5; TRBD2 agrees at 11 bases. The junction had 3 bases not matched to a gene; V was cut back by 0 bases and J by 0 bases. CDR1 is LGHNA, CDR2 YSLEER, per germline. CDR3 length: 17 residues.

This clonotype has a handful of counts. This chain connects TRBV25-1 to TRBJ2-7; 13 bases are shared with TRBD2. V was pared by 7 bases and J by 7 bases, with 10 bases of the junction left unmatched. The CDR3 sequence is 15 residues long. Germline V gives CDR1 MGHDK, CDR2 SYGVNS. The CDR3 sequence: CASKTSGGYGEEQYF. The CDR3 DNA reads TGTGCCAGCAAGACTAGCGGGGGGTACGGGGAAGAGCAGTACTTC.

V is TRBV6-2 or TRBV6-3 and J is TRBJ2-2, with D possibly TRBD1 on 6 matching bases. In germline, CDR1 is MNHEY, CDR2 SVGEGT. The CDR3 covers 15 residues. V lost 6 bases and J lost 1, with 12 bases in between. The CDR3 sequence is CASSSRTVNTGELFF. The DNA of the CDR3 is TGTGCCAGCAGCTCCCGGACAGTGAACACCGGGGAGCTGTTTTTT.

This clonotype was seen only a few times. The chain links TRBV5-5 to TRBJ2-7; TRBD2 matches 11 bases. This CDR3 region has 15 residues. V shed 4 bases and J 3 bases; nucleotides not matched to a gene: 6. The germline V gene encodes CDR1 SGHKS and CDR2 YYEKEE (reference sequence). The CDR3 region is CASSLTSGGIYEQYF. The CDR3 bases are TGTGCCAGCAGCCTTACTAGCGGGGGAATCTACGAGCAGTACTTC.

The sample holds a few counts of this clonotype. The chain links TRBV5-1 to TRBJ2-3; 14 bases align to TRBD2. Losses at the gene ends were 4 bases for V and 2 bases for J; bases not matched to a gene: 6. The CDR3 is 17 residues long. Germline CDR1 SGHRS, CDR2 YFSETQ. The CDR3 nucleotides read TGCGCCAGCAGCGCCAGGACTAGCGGGGGGCACACAGATACGCAGTATTTT. Translated: CASSARTSGGHTDTQYF.

There are a few counts of this clonotype. This chain joins TRBV4-2 and TRBJ1-5; 9 nucleotides line up with TRBD1. CDR3 length: 17 amino acids. The junction had 11 bases not matched to a gene; V was cut back by 4 bases and J by 4 bases. In germline, CDR1 is LGHNA, CDR2 YNFKEQ. Here the CDR3 reads CASSPWDRVQENQPQHF. The CDR3, as DNA: TGTGCCAGCAGCCCATGGGACAGGGTTCAAGAAAATCAGCCCCAGCATTTT.

The chain is built from TRBV6-5 and TRBJ1-1; 7 bases match TRBD1. Germline-derived CDR1 and CDR2 are MNHEY and SVGAGI. CDR3 length equals 14 residues. Germline trimming cut 4 bases from V and 6 bases from J; bases unmatched to any gene: 8. The CDR3: CASSWDSGGSEAFF. CDR3 DNA sequence: TGTGCCAGCAGTTGGGACAGCGGGGGGTCTGAAGCTTTCTTT.

This clonotype has just a few counts. The V gene is TRBV10-3, the J gene TRBJ2-7; 7 nucleotides agree with TRBD2. The CDR3 totals 11 residues. Germline values: CDR1 ENHRY, CDR2 SYGVKD. The CDR3 DNA is TGTGCTTCGGGGGAGGGCTCCGAGCAGTACGTC. Translating gives CASGEGSEQYV.

This clonotype was seen once. V and J are TRBV7-9 and TRBJ2-1; 8 nucleotides agree with TRBD2. The junction had 10 bases not matched to a gene; V was cut back by 4 bases and J by 5 bases. The CDR3 is made up of 16 amino acids. The germline V gene encodes CDR1 SEHNR and CDR2 FQNEAQ (reference sequence). Written as DNA, the CDR3 is TGTGCCAGCAGCTCCGAACTCGGGGGGGCCAACAATGAGCAGTTCTTC. Translation gives CASSSELGGANNEQFF.

In its sample, this clonotype was seen a few times. The V and J genes are TRBV27 and TRBJ1-5; no reliable D call. CDR3 length equals 15 residues. Between the trimmed V and J ends, which lost 3 bases and 6 bases, there was a span of 15 bases. Germline V gives CDR1 MNHEY, CDR2 SMNVEV (reference sequence). CDR3 DNA: TGTGCCAGCAGTTTTGATCGTACCCTCGGTCAGCCCCAGCATTTT. It encodes CASSFDRTLGQPQHF.

The rearrangement uses TRBV30 and TRBJ2-7, with D maybe TRBD1 (6 bases). Germline-derived CDR1 and CDR2 are GTSNPN and SVGIG (reference sequence). This CDR3 region has 14 residues. The V end lost 5 bases, the J end lost 0 bases, and 14 bases lay between the germline ends. The CDR3 loop reads CAWRRQDRSYEQYF. In nucleotides, the CDR3 is TGTGCCTGGCGGAGACAGGATCGCTCCTACGAGCAGTACTTC.

A note on this clonotype: Possible read error: a much larger clone is one base away. The chain links TRBV7-9 to TRBJ1-2; 7 nucleotides line up with TRBD1. This CDR3 is 13 amino acids long. V lost 4 bases and J lost 4; bases outside the gene matches: 3. Germline values: CDR1 SEHNR, CDR2 FQNEAQ (reference sequence). In DNA form, the CDR3 reads TGTGCCAGCAGCTCCGGGACAGCCTATGGCTACACCTTC. It yields the protein CASSSGTAYGYTF.

The sample holds many counts of this clonotype. The rearrangement uses TRBV5-1 and TRBJ1-1; 9 bases are shared with TRBD1. CDR3 length: 15 residues. Germline lookup yields CDR1 SGHRS and CDR2 YFSETQ. V trimming: 3 bases; J trimming: 1 base; junction bases outside the gene matches: 4. CDR3 in amino acids: CASSWTGEGNTEAFF. CDR3 coding DNA: TGCGCCAGCAGCTGGACAGGGGAGGGGAACACTGAAGCTTTCTTT.

This clonotype appeared a few times. The J gene is TRBJ2-3, the V gene TRBV20-1; D might be TRBD1 (6 bases). CDR3 length: 15 residues. Deletions cut 6 bases from V and 0 bases from J, with 16 bases between. CDR1 DFQATT and CDR2 SNEGSKA come from the germline V gene (reference sequence). In DNA, the CDR3 is TGCAGTGCCAGGACAGCCTTCGATAGCACAGATACGCAGTATTTT. Amino acid sequence: CSARTAFDSTDTQYF.

This clonotype turned up a few times. V and J are TRBV27 and TRBJ2-1; 11 bases are a match to TRBD2. CDR3 length: 14 amino acids. Trimming cost V 7 bases and J 5 bases; bases outside gene matches: 4. Germline CDR1 reads MNHEY; CDR2 reads SMNVEV (reference sequence). CDR3: CASKTSGAHNEQFF. CDR3 coding DNA: TGTGCCAGCAAGACTAGCGGGGCCCACAATGAGCAGTTCTTC.

The chain joins TRBV7-2 to TRBJ2-3; perhaps TRBD1 as D (6 bases). CDR3 length: 14 amino acids. Trimming shortened V by 1 base and J by 5 bases, and 10 bases separated the two germline ends. Per germline, CDR1 SGHTA and CDR2 FQGNSA. The CDR3 nucleotides are TGTGCCAGCAGCTTAGGGGGGCTTAAAGATACGCAGTATTTT. This sequence encodes CASSLGGLKDTQYF.

This clonotype turned up a few times. The rearrangement links TRBV7-6 to TRBJ2-2; possibly TRBD2 for D (5 bases). Germline V gene sequence: CDR1 SGHVS, CDR2 FNYEAQ. V was shortened by 11 bases and J by 0 bases, with 19 bases between the two germline ends. The CDR3 has 16 residues. CDR3 bases: TGTGCCGCATCCGGAGGTCTGACTTCGAACACCGGGGAGCTGTTTTTT. Its translation is CAASGGLTSNTGELFF.

The rearrangement joins TRBV7-9 to TRBJ1-1; D gene unclear. V lost 3 bases to trimming and J lost 1 base, with 9 bases between them. Germline V gene lookup returns CDR1 SEHNR and CDR2 FQNEAQ (reference sequence). The CDR3 contains 14 residues. The CDR3 nucleotides are TGTGCCAGCAGCTTCCTAACAGAGAACACTGAAGCTTTCTTT. It translates to CASSFLTENTEAFF.

The chain has TRBV9 and TRBJ2-3, with 8 bases lining up with TRBD2. This CDR3 spans 18 amino acids. Germline V gene data show CDR1 as SGDLS and CDR2 as YYNGEE. V lost 4 bases to trimming and J lost 0 bases; unmatched junction nucleotides: 13. CDR3 nucleotide sequence: TGTGCCAGCAGCACTTCTCTGGCTAGCGGGTATAGCACAGATACGCAGTATTTT. Translated: CASSTSLASGYSTDTQYF.

The chain links TRBV29-1 to TRBJ2-5; TRBD2 aligns across 10 bases. J was trimmed by 1 base and V by 4 bases; bases with no gene match: 3. Germline lookup yields CDR1 SQVTM and CDR2 ANQGSEA. The CDR3 covers 14 residues. CDR3 loop: CSVGIAGGQETQYF. In nucleotides, the CDR3 is TGCAGCGTTGGAATAGCGGGGGGCCAAGAGACCCAGTACTTC. The whole variable domain, remainder taken from reference TRBV29-1 and TRBJ2-5, is SAVISQKPSRDICQRGTSLTIQCQVDSQVTMMFWYRQQPGQSLTLIATANQGSEATYESGFVIDKFPISRPNLTFSTLTVSNMSPEDSSIYLCSVGIAGGQETQYFGPGTRLLVL.

This clonotype was counted only a few times. The CDR3 sequence: CASTTGGRETQYF. The CDR3 nucleotides read TGTGCCAGCACGACAGGGGGTAGGGAGACCCAGTACTTC. The chain joins TRBV27 to TRBJ2-5; 9 bases line up with TRBD1. The CDR3 consists of 13 residues. The germline CDR1 and CDR2 sequences are MNHEY and SMNVEV (reference sequence). J lost 5 bases, V lost 7 bases, and 5 bases had no gene match.

This sequence joins TRBV7-6 and TRBJ2-7, with 10 bases matching TRBD1. The length of the CDR3 is 15 residues. V lost 1 base and J lost 3; bases outside the gene matches: 3. Per the germline V gene, CDR1 is SGHVS and CDR2 is FNYEAQ. The CDR3 here is CASSLGGTGVYEQYF. CDR3 sequence (DNA): TGTGCCAGCAGCTTAGGTGGGACAGGGGTCTACGAGCAGTACTTC.

This clonotype was found a few times. This sequence joins TRBV27 and TRBJ1-4; D unresolved. The CDR3 spans 15 residues. The germline V gene has CDR1 MNHEY and CDR2 SMNVEV (reference sequence). V lost 6 bases and J lost 0, with 11 bases in between. CDR3 in DNA: TGTGCCAGCAGCTCATCCCCGGCAACTAATGAAAAACTGTTTTTT. As protein: CASSSSPATNEKLFF.

This clonotype was counted only a few times. The chain joins TRBV4-1 to TRBJ2-7; D is undetermined. Per germline, CDR1 MGHRA and CDR2 YSYEKL. This CDR3 region has 13 residues. The ends were cut back, 0 bases at V and 3 bases at J, with 6 bases in the middle. CDR3 loop: CASSQDSSYEQYV. CDR3 DNA sequence: TGCGCCAGCAGCCAAGATTCCAGCTACGAGCAGTACGTC.